This entry describes one T cell receptor beta chain. Its antigen is undetermined. This could be a read error, since a much larger clone is one nucleotide away. These data originate in a study of blood T cells in healthy people across ages. Whole-study results and caveats: Per million T cells, the diversity of TCR beta decreased roughly linearly as age advanced. More naive CD4+ cells and higher diversity were found in long-lived than in aged donors.

This CDR3 has 14 amino acids. Germline-derived CDR1 and CDR2 are SGHAT and FQNNGV. A second roughly 7 to 12 cycle PCR used barcoded and J-beta primers. TCRdb independently ran MiXCR on the 5' RACE reads; one entry per CDR3 protein. The sample lists some 640,000 distinct CDR3 sequences, less than 35% occurring once. The authors drew around 9.3 milliliters of peripheral blood from each donor. Sample: blood. This receptor was identified in a woman of 80 years or more in good health. The chain recombines TRBV11-2 with TRBJ2-1, with D perhaps being TRBD1 or TRBD2 (5 bases each). CDR3 DNA: TGTGCCAGCAGCTCCACTCGGGGCTACAATGTGCAGTTCTTC. It codes for CASSSTRGYNVQFF.